This entry is about one TCR beta chain. CDR1 and CDR2 from the germline V gene are MGHDK and SYGVNS. The CDR3 consists of 14 residues. J was trimmed by 2 bases and V by 6 bases; bases with no gene match: 7. The sample belongs to a study of shared T cell receptors in the human thymus. Repertoires were generated with immunoSEQ multiplex PCR, while TCRdb's copy carries only in-frame clones and drops some. This sample has under 700,000 clones; 70% to 80% occur once, and the top ten carry less than 0.015%. These data were also filed under a second study, of human thymus T cells. That paper notes: Thymus specimens were resections from corrective heart surgery. Among thymic and blood repertoires, usage of V and J genes appeared biased. As related research reported, thymic repertoires overlapped highly among unrelated individuals.

The V gene is TRBV25-1, the J gene TRBJ2-7; 7 positions match TRBD1. The sequenced sample was thymocytes. The receptor's source is a boy less than two years old with a congenital heart defect. The CDR3 DNA reads TGTGCCAGCAGCCGGGGACAGACTGCCTACGAGCAGTACTTC. It yields the protein CASSRGQTAYEQYF.